One sample yielded the 24 T cell receptor beta chains listed below, sequenced in a study of identical twins. Using its own MiXCR run on the 5' RACE reads, TCRdb lists one record per CDR3 protein. The sample lists around 500,000 distinct CDR3 sequences, approximately 15% seen once, with approximately 0.52% in the top ten. This sample was shared with a second study, whose subject was yellow fever vaccine responses in identical twins.

Specimen: CD4+ T cells sorted from blood. These receptor sequences come from a woman under 30 in good health.

This chain connects TRBV5-1 to TRBJ2-3, with 10 bases matching TRBD2. Germline CDR1 is SGHRS and CDR2 is YFSETQ. CDR3 length equals 15 residues. V was pared by 2 bases and J by 4 bases, with 4 bases of the junction left unmatched. CDR3 region: CASSFQRGGADTQYF. CDR3 nucleotides: TGCGCCAGCAGCTTCCAGCGGGGGGGCGCAGATACGCAGTATTTT.

V is TRBV5-1 and J is TRBJ1-2; TRBD1 is a possible D gene (5 bases). The V gene's germline CDR1 is SGHRS and CDR2 YFSETQ. CDR3 size: 14 residues. V gave up 4 bases and J gave up 6 bases, with 16 bases separating them. CDR3: CASSMMDIPNGYTF. DNA of the CDR3: TGCGCCAGCAGCATGATGGACATACCGAATGGCTACACCTTC. The full variable domain, completed using reference TRBV5-1 and TRBJ1-2, is KAGVTQTPRYLIKTRGQQVTLSCSPISGHRSVSWYQQTPGQGLQFLFEYFSETQRNKGNFPGRFSGRQFSNSRSEMNVSTLELGDSALYLCASSMMDIPNGYTFGSGTRLTVV.

The V and J genes are TRBV6-2 or TRBV6-3 and TRBJ2-6; TRBD1 matches at 11 bases. Germline lookup yields CDR1 MNHEY and CDR2 SVGEGT. CDR3 length equals 20 residues. V trimming: 4 bases; J trimming: 2 bases; junction bases outside the gene matches: 13. The CDR3 sequence: CASSFFPTGTGGTGANVLTF. CDR3 DNA sequence: TGTGCCAGCAGTTTTTTCCCTACCGGGACAGGGGGAACTGGGGCCAACGTCCTGACTTTC.

The J gene is TRBJ2-1, the V gene TRBV11-2; 9 bases match TRBD1. CDR1 and CDR2 from the germline V gene are SGHAT and FQNNGV. With 1 base clipped from V and 7 bases from J, the junction kept 5 bases outside the gene matches. The CDR3 length is 15 residues. The CDR3 here is CASSLAGQGTNEQFF. The CDR3 bases are TGTGCCAGCAGCTTAGCGGGACAGGGAACAAATGAGCAGTTCTTC.

The rearrangement links TRBV14 to TRBJ2-1; D gene ambiguous. Germline V CDR1 and CDR2: SGHDN, FVKESK. The CDR3 runs to 15 residues. V dropped 2 bases and J dropped 6 bases, with 14 bases sitting between them. The CDR3 DNA is TGTGCCAGCAGCCAATATCTGCTAGAGACCAATGAGCAGTTCTTC. It translates to CASSQYLLETNEQFF.

This clonotype appeared a few times. V and J are TRBV11-2 and TRBJ2-2; the match to TRBD1 covers 8 bases. CDR3 length equals 16 residues. The ends lost 5 bases at V and 0 bases at J; junction bases unmatched: 5. Germline V gives CDR1 SGHAT, CDR2 FQNNGV. CDR3 nucleotide sequence: TGTGCCAGCAGCCGACAGGGGCCCACGAACACCGGGGAGCTGTTTTTT. Its translation: CASSRQGPTNTGELFF.

In this sample, this clonotype turned up a few times. The gene calls are TRBV7-3 and TRBJ2-2, with unresolved D. With 0 bases removed from V and 7 bases from J, the gap between germline ends came to 6 bases. Germline values: CDR1 SGHTA, CDR2 FQGTGA. The CDR3 runs 13 residues. CDR3 in amino acids: CASSLTPSGELFF. CDR3 sequence (DNA): TGTGCCAGCAGCTTAACCCCCAGCGGGGAGCTGTTTTTT.

V gene TRBV12-3 or TRBV12-4 combines with J gene TRBJ2-1; 10 nucleotides line up with TRBD2. This CDR3 spans 18 amino acids. V lost 7 bases, J lost 4 bases, and 16 bases stayed unmatched. The CDR3 sequence is CASTKGGLALKSYNEQFF. CDR3 DNA: TGTGCCAGCACGAAGGGGGGACTAGCGCTTAAATCTTACAATGAGCAGTTCTTC.

V is TRBV7-3 and J is TRBJ2-3; 11 nucleotides agree with TRBD1. Germline CDR1 SGHTA, CDR2 FQGTGA. V shed 6 bases, J shed 2 bases, and the junction held 7 bases outside the gene matches. CDR3 size: 16 residues. The CDR3 spells CASSFGQGANTDTQYF. The CDR3 DNA reads TGTGCCAGCAGTTTTGGACAGGGGGCGAACACAGATACGCAGTATTTT.

Ten or more counts support this clonotype. The V gene is TRBV29-1, the J gene TRBJ2-3, with D uncertain. With 3 bases removed from V and 5 bases from J, the gap between germline ends came to 9 bases. The CDR3 runs to 12 residues. Germline V gene data show CDR1 as SQVTM and CDR2 as ANQGSEA. CDR3 in DNA: TGCAGCGTTGAGACGGGCGAAGATACGCAGTATTTT. Residues: CSVETGEDTQYF.

Only a few counts were recorded for this clonotype. The genes are TRBV6-2 or TRBV6-3 and TRBJ2-1, with TRBD2 matching over 13 bases. CDR1 and CDR2 from the germline V gene are MNHEY and SVGEGT. Trimming cost V 2 bases and J 9 bases; bases outside gene matches: 7. The length of the CDR3 is 16 residues. CDR3 protein: CASSYGRTSGSSEQFF. The CDR3 DNA reads as TGTGCCAGCAGTTACGGTCGGACTAGCGGGAGTTCTGAGCAGTTCTTC.

This clonotype was counted between two and nine times. This chain links TRBV20-1 with TRBJ2-1; 16 positions match TRBD2. Germline CDR1 is DFQATT and CDR2 is SNEGSKA (reference sequence). V was clipped by 6 bases and J by 2 bases; unmatched bases: 4. The CDR3 runs to 16 residues. The CDR3 bases are TGCAGTGCAATGGGACTAGCGGGAGGGCCCTACAATGAGCAGTTCTTC. Translation gives CSAMGLAGGPYNEQFF.

This sequence joins TRBV28 and TRBJ2-7, with D tentatively TRBD1 (6 bases). Germline V gives CDR1 MDHEN, CDR2 SYDVKM. This CDR3 contains 14 residues. V lost 8 bases, J lost 0 bases, and 14 bases lay in between. The CDR3 coding sequence is TGTGCCAGCTTGGGCGGCAGGGGCTCCTACGAGCAGTACTTC. It specifies CASLGGRGSYEQYF.

This clonotype showed up just a few times. The V and J genes are TRBV20-1 and TRBJ2-7, with D maybe TRBD1 (5 bases). V lost 2 bases and J 3 bases, leaving 8 bases between the germline ends. CDR1 is DFQATT, CDR2 SNEGSKA, per germline (reference sequence). CDR3 length: 12 residues. The CDR3 nucleotides read TGCAGTGCTAGAACAGGTTTCTACGAGCAGTACTTC. It translates to CSARTGFYEQYF.

This clonotype was observed at least ten times. The V gene is TRBV6-1, the J gene TRBJ1-5; D is unclear. CDR1 is MNHNS, CDR2 SASEGT, per germline. This CDR3 comprises 14 residues. V gave up 3 bases and J gave up 3 bases, with 9 bases separating them. CDR3 sequence (DNA): TGTGCCAGCAGTGACCCGGGCTACAATCAGCCCCAGCATTTT. Protein sequence: CASSDPGYNQPQHF.

This clonotype was observed a handful of times. The rearrangement links TRBV5-1 to TRBJ2-3; the D gene could be TRBD1 or TRBD2 (5 bases each). CDR3 length: 15 amino acids. Germline CDR1 is SGHRS and CDR2 is YFSETQ. V lost 4 bases, J lost 6 bases, and 18 bases lay in between. Here the CDR3 reads CASSAVGDPGDTQYF. CDR3 sequence (DNA): TGCGCCAGCAGCGCCGTGGGGGACCCGGGGGATACGCAGTATTTT.

This clonotype came up a few times. The chain recombines TRBV10-1 with TRBJ2-7; TRBD1 agrees at 8 bases. J gave up 6 bases and V 3 bases, and 10 bases lay outside the gene matches. The length of the CDR3 is 15 residues. The V gene's germline CDR1 is WNHNN and CDR2 SYGVQD (reference sequence). CDR3 amino acids: CASSDGGTGFFEQYF. CDR3 DNA sequence: TGCGCCAGCAGTGACGGAGGGACAGGCTTTTTCGAGCAGTACTTC.

This clonotype came up a few times. The V call is TRBV7-2, the J call TRBJ2-5; 7 positions match TRBD2. Germline V gene lookup returns CDR1 SGHTA and CDR2 FQGNSA. V lost 1 base and J lost 4; bases outside the gene matches: 9. This CDR3 comprises 16 residues. The CDR3: CASSLGVGGGRETQYF. CDR3 nucleotides: TGTGCCAGCAGCTTAGGGGTTGGGGGGGGGAGAGAGACCCAGTACTTC.

The chain uses TRBV18 and TRBJ2-1; D not certain. This CDR3 is 14 amino acids long. Germline V gene sequence: CDR1 KGHSH, CDR2 LQKENI. V was shortened by 0 bases and J by 9 bases, with 12 bases between the two germline ends. The CDR3 coding sequence is TGTGCCAGCTCACCACCTAAAGGTGGCCGTGAGCAGTTCTTC. Translated: CASSPPKGGREQFF.

The chain couples TRBV7-9 to TRBJ2-7; a possible D gene is TRBD1 (6 bases). Germline values: CDR1 SEHNR, CDR2 FQNEAQ (reference sequence). CDR3 length: 16 residues. V lost 4 bases to trimming and J lost 4 bases, with 20 bases between them. DNA for the CDR3: TGTGCCAGCAGCTACAGGGCGGGTGGAACTCCATACGAGCAGTACTTC. Its protein is CASSYRAGGTPYEQYF.

The rearrangement uses TRBV27 and TRBJ2-1; D is uncertain. CDR1 is MNHEY, CDR2 SMNVEV, per germline (reference sequence). The CDR3 covers 14 residues. V dropped 8 bases and J dropped 3 bases, with 14 bases sitting between them. DNA of the CDR3: TGTGCCAGCTCCCGGGTAGGCCTCTACAATGAGCAGTTCTTC. It specifies CASSRVGLYNEQFF.

The sample holds a few counts of this clonotype. The chain employs TRBV6-6 and TRBJ2-7; TRBD2 aligns across 7 bases. The length of the CDR3 is 13 residues. V trimming: 4 bases; J trimming: 7 bases; junction bases outside the gene matches: 7. Germline V gene lookup returns CDR1 MNHNY and CDR2 SVGAGI (reference sequence). CDR3 amino acids: CASSWEGPGEQYF. The CDR3 DNA reads TGTGCCAGCAGTTGGGAGGGACCTGGAGAGCAGTACTTC.

This clonotype was counted between two and nine times. The rearrangement uses TRBV12-3 or TRBV12-4 and TRBJ2-3; 12 bases line up with TRBD2. V lost 1 base to trimming and J lost 6 bases; unmatched junction nucleotides: 11. The CDR3 consists of 18 residues. This CDR3 reads CASSLVAGLAGLWDTQYF. The DNA of the CDR3 is TGTGCCAGCAGTTTAGTGGCGGGACTAGCGGGTCTATGGGATACGCAGTATTTT.

The chain employs TRBV5-1 and TRBJ2-1; 8 nucleotides match TRBD1. The CDR3 sequence is 14 residues long. With V trimmed by 4 bases and J by 9 bases, 9 bases remained unmatched. From germline, CDR1 is SGHRS and CDR2 YFSETQ. CDR3 sequence (DNA): TGCGCCAGCAGCACTCGGACAGGGTTGAGTGAGCAGTTCTTC. Amino acid sequence: CASSTRTGLSEQFF.